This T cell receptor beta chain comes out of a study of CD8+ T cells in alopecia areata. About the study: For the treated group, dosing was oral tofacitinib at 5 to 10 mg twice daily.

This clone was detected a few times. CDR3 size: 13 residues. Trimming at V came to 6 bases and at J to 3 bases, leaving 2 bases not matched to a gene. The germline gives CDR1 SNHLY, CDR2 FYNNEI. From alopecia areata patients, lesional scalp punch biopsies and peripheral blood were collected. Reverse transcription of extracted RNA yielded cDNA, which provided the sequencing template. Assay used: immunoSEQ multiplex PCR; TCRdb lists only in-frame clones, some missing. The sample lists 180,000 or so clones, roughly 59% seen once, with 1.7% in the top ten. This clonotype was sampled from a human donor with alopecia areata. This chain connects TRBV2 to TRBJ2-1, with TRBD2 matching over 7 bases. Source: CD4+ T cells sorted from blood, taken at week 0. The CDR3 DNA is TGTGCCAGCAGCGGCGGGGGCTACAATGAGCAGTTCTTC. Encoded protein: CASSGGGYNEQFF.